The present T cell receptor (beta chain) was sequenced within a study of blood T cell repertoires in COVID-19. Study background: The United States, Italy and Spain supplied acute and convalescent COVID-19 samples. Nucleic acid was either cDNA or gDNA, and it came from T cells, B-cell-depleted T cells, or PBMCs.

With regard to this clone: The sample has other DNA sequences that encode this CDR3 too.

Authors' methods: Estimated nucleated cell counts came from reference gene primer amplification. Libraries were prepared by immunoSEQ multiplex PCR; TCRdb keeps only in-frame clonotypes and omits some of them. V, J and clone size reflect that table, while D and trimming were determined from the DNA. The data contain under 85,000 clones, approximately 83% of them singletons. Germline-derived CDR1 and CDR2 are GTSNPN and SVGIG (reference sequence). V dropped 5 bases and J dropped 8; count of bases not matched to a gene: 9. This CDR3 has 13 amino acids. Input material: peripheral blood. The sequence came from a human donor in a cohort sampled during active COVID-19. This chain connects TRBV30 to TRBJ1-2, with 9 bases lining up with TRBD1. DNA for the CDR3: TGTGCCTGGCGGCCACAGGGGGCGGGGGGCTACACCTTC. This encodes CAWRPQGAGGYTF.